These 10 T cell receptor beta chains share one sample of origin, sequenced in a study of blood T cells in healthy people across ages. Using a J-beta primer mix together with a sample-barcoded 5' primer, a second PCR was run for roughly 6 to 12 cycles. Each CDR3 protein gets one entry after TCRdb re-called the 5' RACE reads with MiXCR. This table holds approximately 810,000 distinct CDR3 sequences, 29% found once. Specimen: blood. The receptors were gathered from a woman over 75 in good health.

The chain recombines TRBV27 with TRBJ2-7; D could derive from TRBD1 or TRBD2 (5 bases each). Germline assignment: CDR1 MNHEY and CDR2 SMNVEV (reference sequence). The CDR3 is made up of 14 amino acids. The V end lost 6 bases, the J end lost 6 bases, and 18 bases lay between the germline ends. The CDR3 protein is CASSLGAGLGEQYF. CDR3 sequence (DNA): TGTGCCAGCAGCCTCGGGGCAGGATTAGGCGAGCAGTACTTC.

V gene TRBV28 combines with J gene TRBJ1-5; D is undetermined. The V gene lost 6 bases and the J gene lost 4 bases, with 13 bases spanning the gap. The CDR3 length is 14 residues. Per germline, CDR1 MDHEN and CDR2 SYDVKM. The CDR3 DNA sequence: TGTGCCAGCAGACTGGGGTCCTGGAATCAGCCCCAGCATTTT. This gives the protein CASRLGSWNQPQHF.

The chain carries TRBV3-1 and TRBJ2-2; D is unresolved. Trimming took 0 bases from V and 4 from J, leaving 9 bases between them. The CDR3 contains 15 residues. Per the germline V gene, CDR1 is LGHDT and CDR2 is YNNKEL (reference sequence). The CDR3 DNA reads TGTGCCAGCAGCCAAGATCCGACAAGCACCGGGGAGCTGTTTTTT. Protein sequence: CASSQDPTSTGELFF.

The chain joins TRBV30 to TRBJ1-1; possible D gene TRBD1, 6 bases. The CDR3 consists of 15 residues. CDR1 GTSNPN and CDR2 SVGIG come from the germline V gene (reference sequence). V lost 2 bases, J lost 0 bases, and 13 bases lay in between. The CDR3 bases are TGTGCCTGGAGTCCCCGGACAGAAATGAACACTGAAGCTTTCTTT. Protein product: CAWSPRTEMNTEAFF.

This clonotype occurred a few times. The V and J genes are TRBV18 and TRBJ1-5; D ambiguous. V was trimmed by 3 bases and J by 1 base, leaving 10 bases between them. CDR1 is KGHSH, CDR2 LQKENI, per germline. The CDR3 is 15 residues long. DNA of the CDR3: TGTGCCAGCTCACCTTATGACACAAGCAATCAGCCCCAGCATTTT. The encoded protein is CASSPYDTSNQPQHF.

The chain links TRBV5-3 to TRBJ1-5, with D possibly matching TRBD1 (6 bases). TRBV5-3 is given ORF status, its function remaining uncertain. Between the trimmed V and J ends, which lost 4 bases and 4 bases, there was a span of 18 bases. This CDR3 has 16 amino acids. CDR3 amino acids: CARSPRPTGLNQPQHF. The CDR3 DNA sequence: TGTGCCAGAAGCCCCCGACCCACAGGGCTGAATCAGCCCCAGCATTTT.

Remarks on this clonotype: A much larger clonotype is one base distant, so this may be a read error. The rearrangement links TRBV15 to TRBJ2-1; the D gene is possibly TRBD1 (5 bases). The CDR3 consists of 13 residues. CDR1 LNHNV and CDR2 YYDKDF come from the germline V gene (reference sequence). This CDR3 reads CATSNQGYNEKFF. The CDR3 nucleotides are TGTGCCACCAGCAACCAGGGATACAATGAGAAGTTCTTC. The whole variable domain, filled in from reference TRBV15 and TRBJ2-1, reads DAMVIQNPRYQVTQFGKPVTLSCSQTLNHNVMYWYQQKSSQAPKLLFHYYDKDFNNEADTPDNFQSRRPNTSFCFLDIRSPGLGDTAMYLCATSNQGYNEKFFGPGTRLTVL.

Comment on this clonotype: This clone may be a read error of a much larger clone one base away. The chain recombines TRBV2 with TRBJ2-3; D ambiguous. Germline V gene data show CDR1 as SNHLY and CDR2 as FYNNEI. CDR3 size: 16 residues. CDR3 region: CASSEIMGISTDTQCF. The CDR3 nucleotides are TGTGCCAGCAGTGAAATAATGGGGATTAGCACAGATACGCAGTGTTTT.

This clonotype was seen just once. Being one base from a much bigger clone, this may be a read error. This chain joins TRBV5-1 and TRBJ1-1; D uncertain. The CDR3 is made up of 15 amino acids. The germline V gene has CDR1 SGHRS and CDR2 YFSETQ. V was clipped by 0 bases and J by 4 bases, with 13 bases between them. The CDR3 loop is CASSLGGRGLTEAFF. In DNA form, the CDR3 reads TGCGCCAGCAGCTTGGGAGGGCGGGGTCTCACTGAAGCTTTCTTT.

This clonotype was counted a few times. V and J are TRBV7-9 and TRBJ1-1; D is ambiguous. Between the trimmed V and J ends, which lost 5 bases and 4 bases, there was a span of 20 bases. This CDR3 comprises 16 residues. Germline V gene lookup returns CDR1 SEHNR and CDR2 FQNEAQ (reference sequence). For the CDR3, the DNA is TGTGCCAGCAGCGTAACGATGGGAGGGTCAGTCACTGAAGCTTTCTTT. The encoded protein is CASSVTMGGSVTEAFF.